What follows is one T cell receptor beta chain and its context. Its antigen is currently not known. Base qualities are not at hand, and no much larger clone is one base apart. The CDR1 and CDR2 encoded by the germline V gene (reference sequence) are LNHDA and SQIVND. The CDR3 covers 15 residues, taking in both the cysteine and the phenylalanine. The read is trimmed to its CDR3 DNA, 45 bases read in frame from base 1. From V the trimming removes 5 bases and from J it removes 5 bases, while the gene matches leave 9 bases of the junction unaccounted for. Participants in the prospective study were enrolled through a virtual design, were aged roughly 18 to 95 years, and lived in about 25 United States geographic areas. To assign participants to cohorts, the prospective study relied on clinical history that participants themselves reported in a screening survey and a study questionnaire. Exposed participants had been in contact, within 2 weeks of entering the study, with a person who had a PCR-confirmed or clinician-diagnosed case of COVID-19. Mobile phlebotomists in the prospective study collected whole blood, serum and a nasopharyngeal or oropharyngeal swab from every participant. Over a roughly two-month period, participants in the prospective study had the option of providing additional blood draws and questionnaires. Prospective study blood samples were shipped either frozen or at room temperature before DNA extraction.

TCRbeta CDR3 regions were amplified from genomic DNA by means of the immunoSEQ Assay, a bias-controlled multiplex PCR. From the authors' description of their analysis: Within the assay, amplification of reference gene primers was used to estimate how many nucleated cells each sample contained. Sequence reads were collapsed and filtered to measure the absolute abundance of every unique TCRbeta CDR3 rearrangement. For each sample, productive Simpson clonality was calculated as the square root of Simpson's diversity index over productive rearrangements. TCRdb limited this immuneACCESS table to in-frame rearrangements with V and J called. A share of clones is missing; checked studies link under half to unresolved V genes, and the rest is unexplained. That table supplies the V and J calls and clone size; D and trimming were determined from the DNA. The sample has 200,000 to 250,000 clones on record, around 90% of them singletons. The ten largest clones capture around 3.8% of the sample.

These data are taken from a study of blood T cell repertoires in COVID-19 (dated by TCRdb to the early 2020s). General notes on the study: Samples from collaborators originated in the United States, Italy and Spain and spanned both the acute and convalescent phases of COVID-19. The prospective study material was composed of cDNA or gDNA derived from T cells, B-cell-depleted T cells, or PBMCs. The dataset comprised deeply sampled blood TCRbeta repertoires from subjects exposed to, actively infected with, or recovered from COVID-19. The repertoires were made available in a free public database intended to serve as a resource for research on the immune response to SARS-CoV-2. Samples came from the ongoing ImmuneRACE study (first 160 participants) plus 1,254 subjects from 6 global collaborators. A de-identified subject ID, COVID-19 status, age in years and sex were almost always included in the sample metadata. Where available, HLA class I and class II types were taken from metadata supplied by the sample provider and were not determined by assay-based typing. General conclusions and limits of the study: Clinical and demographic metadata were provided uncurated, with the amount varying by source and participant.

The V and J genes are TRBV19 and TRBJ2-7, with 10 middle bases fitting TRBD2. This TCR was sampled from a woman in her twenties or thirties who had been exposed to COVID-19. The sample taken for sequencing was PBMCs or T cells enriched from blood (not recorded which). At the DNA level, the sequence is TGTGCCAGTAGTGCCACTAGCGGGACGAGGAACGAGCAGTACTTC. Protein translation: CASSATSGTRNEQYF.